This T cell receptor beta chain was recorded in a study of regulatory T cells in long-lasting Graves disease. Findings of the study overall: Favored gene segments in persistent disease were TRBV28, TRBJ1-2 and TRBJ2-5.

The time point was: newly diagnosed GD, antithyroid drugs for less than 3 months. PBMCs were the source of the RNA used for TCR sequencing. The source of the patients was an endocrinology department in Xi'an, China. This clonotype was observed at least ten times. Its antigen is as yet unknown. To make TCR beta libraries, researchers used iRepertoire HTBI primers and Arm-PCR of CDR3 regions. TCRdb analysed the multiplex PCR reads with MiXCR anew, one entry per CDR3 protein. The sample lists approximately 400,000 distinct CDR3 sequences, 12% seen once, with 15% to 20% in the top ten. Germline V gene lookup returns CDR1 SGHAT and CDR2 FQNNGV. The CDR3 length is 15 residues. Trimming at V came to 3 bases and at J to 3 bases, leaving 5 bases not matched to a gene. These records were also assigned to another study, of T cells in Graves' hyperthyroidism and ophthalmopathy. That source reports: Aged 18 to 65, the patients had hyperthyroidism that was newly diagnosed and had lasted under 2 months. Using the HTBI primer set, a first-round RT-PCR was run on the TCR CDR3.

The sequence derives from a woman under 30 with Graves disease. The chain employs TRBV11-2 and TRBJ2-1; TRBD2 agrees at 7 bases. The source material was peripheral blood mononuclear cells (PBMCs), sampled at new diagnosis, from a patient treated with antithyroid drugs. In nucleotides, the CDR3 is TGTGCCAGCAGCTTCCGGGGGGACCTCTACAATGAGCAGTTCTTC. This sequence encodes CASSFRGDLYNEQFF.